Below, 8 T cell receptor beta chains from the same sample are listed, as sequenced in a study of cytomegalovirus exposure and HLA in healthy donors. 60 Vbeta and 13 Jbeta primers were used in PCR. Assay used: immunoSEQ multiplex PCR; TCRdb lists only in-frame clones, some missing. The top ten hold 1.5% to 2% of the sample, which has tens of thousands of clones, more than 75% seen once. Sequencing was performed on PBMCs. The receptor set was obtained from a man between 18 and 35 years old in good health and CMV-seronegative.

The J gene is TRBJ2-2, the V gene TRBV27; 8 nucleotides line up with TRBD2. V was pared by 2 bases and J by 9 bases, with 14 bases of the junction left unmatched. The CDR3 length is 17 residues. From germline, CDR1 is MNHEY and CDR2 SMNVEV (reference sequence). The CDR3 spells CASSLLDWPSGHRELFF. The CDR3 DNA sequence: TGTGCCAGCAGTTTACTGGATTGGCCTAGCGGGCACCGGGAGCTGTTTTTT.

The chain carries TRBV30 and TRBJ2-7; 8 bases are shared with TRBD1. Germline trimming cut 8 bases from V and 0 bases from J; bases unmatched to any gene: 15. CDR3 size: 16 residues. Germline V gives CDR1 GTSNPN, CDR2 SVGIG (reference sequence). The CDR3 protein is CAARQGSEGSSYEQYF. The CDR3 nucleotides read TGTGCCGCAAGACAGGGGAGTGAAGGGAGCTCCTACGAGCAGTACTTC. Supplemented by reference TRBV30 and TRBJ2-7, the full variable domain reads SQTIHQWPATLVQPVGSPLSLECTVEGTSNPNLYWYRQAAGRGLQLLFYSVGIGQISSEVPQNLSASRPQDRQFILSSKKLLLSDSGFYLCAARQGSEGSSYEQYFGPGTRLTVT.

In this sample, this clone turned up once. The chain uses TRBV4-2 and TRBJ2-1, with 8 nucleotides matching TRBD2. Trimming cost V 4 bases and J 3 bases; bases outside gene matches: 8. This CDR3 has 16 amino acids. Germline-derived CDR1 and CDR2 are LGHNA and YNFKEQ. CDR3 bases: TGTGCCAGCAGCCTTACCCCCGCGGGGGGCTACAATGAGCAGTTCTTC. Protein sequence: CASSLTPAGGYNEQFF.

The rearrangement joins TRBV6-6 to TRBJ1-1; the D is unclear. The germline V gene encodes CDR1 MNHNY and CDR2 SVGAGI (reference sequence). V gave up 2 bases and J gave up 5 bases, with 9 bases separating them. The CDR3 has 13 residues. CDR3 bases: TGTGCCAGCAGTTACCAGGTTCGGACTGAAGCTTTCTTT. Encoded protein: CASSYQVRTEAFF.

The genes are TRBV6-5 and TRBJ2-7, with 10 bases that match TRBD1. Germline CDR1 is MNHEY and CDR2 is SVGAGI. Trimming removed 11 bases from V and 3 bases from J; junction bases left unmatched: 13. There are 15 residues in the CDR3. This CDR3 reads CASRYSWTGGYEQYF. The CDR3 DNA reads TGTGCCTCTAGATATTCCTGGACAGGGGGCTACGAGCAGTACTTC.

The CDR3 reads CATSRGGYEKLFF. The CDR3 DNA reads TGTGCCACCAGCAGAGGAGGATATGAAAAACTGTTTTTT. This chain uses TRBV15 with TRBJ1-4, with D hard to call. This CDR3 region has 13 residues. The germline V and J ends were trimmed by 1 base and 6 bases, with 6 bases remaining between them. Germline CDR1 reads LNHNV; CDR2 reads YYDKDF (reference sequence).

This clone was counted a single time. This sequence joins TRBV11-1 and TRBJ2-1, with TRBD1 matching 9 bases. Per germline, CDR1 SGHAT and CDR2 FQDESV (reference sequence). The V and J ends lost 5 bases and 7 bases, in that order; junction bases with no gene match: 12. The CDR3 is made up of 16 amino acids. In DNA, the CDR3 is TGTGCCAGCAGCCCGCGTACAGGGGGCATGATGAATGAGCAGTTCTTC. Translating gives CASSPRTGGMMNEQFF.

This chain joins TRBV6-5 and TRBJ1-5; D may be TRBD1 (6 bases). Germline V gene data show CDR1 as MNHEY and CDR2 as SVGAGI. This CDR3 is built from 14 residues. The ends were cut back, 5 bases at V and 5 bases at J, with 13 bases in the middle. This CDR3 reads CASSPRGAHQPQHF. The CDR3 nucleotides read TGTGCCAGCAGTCCTCGGGGGGCTCATCAGCCCCAGCATTTT.